A selection of T cell receptor beta chains follows, all from one sample in a study of blood T cell repertoires in COVID-19. Profiling relied on immunoSEQ multiplex PCR, and the TCRdb table lists in-frame clones only, not all of them. The sample includes roughly 80,000 clones, 86% seen only once; the top ten take 1.9%. The source material was peripheral blood. The receptors were sampled from a woman aged 60-75 years with acute or convalescent COVID-19. CDR3s include the opening cysteine and the closing phenylalanine or tryptophan. Fields, in order: CDR3 protein, CDR3 DNA, J gene, V gene, clone size, D gene, CDR3 length. The D gene is left open where the match is weak. Expanded clones are given a class, and other clones once, few, many or no size at all.

CASNLNRGRYYEQYF | TGTGCCAGCAACCTTAACAGGGGCCGCTACTACGAGCAGTACTTC | TRBJ2-7 | TRBV28 | many | TRBD1 | 15
CASTRGRLAGERDTQYF | TGTGCCAGCACCCGTGGTCGACTAGCGGGAGAAAGAGATACGCAGTATTTT | TRBJ2-3 | TRBV7-8 | NA | TRBD2 | 17
CASGPGDTEAFF | TGCGCCAGCGGCCCGGGGGACACTGAAGCTTTCTTT | TRBJ1-1 | TRBV5-1 | NA | NA | 12
CASSLSRDTEAFF | TGTGCCAGCAGCTTGTCTCGGGACACTGAAGCTTTCTTT | TRBJ1-1 | TRBV5-8 | once | NA | 13
CASSLGWGDNEQFF | TGTGCCAGCAGCTTGGGTTGGGGGGACAATGAGCAGTTCTTC | TRBJ2-1 | TRBV5-6 | NA | NA | 14
CATEDRGITDTQYF | TGTGCGACCGAGGACAGGGGAATCACAGATACGCAGTATTTT | TRBJ2-3 | TRBV10-3 | few | TRBD1 | 14
CASSLWTGSEQYF | TGTGCCAGCAGCCTTTGGACAGGGAGCGAGCAGTACTTC | TRBJ2-7 | TRBV6-2/TRBV6-3 | NA | TRBD1 | 13
CASSQEGGPGYEQYF | TGCGCCAGCAGCCAAGAGGGGGGGCCGGGGTACGAGCAGTACTTC | TRBJ2-7 | TRBV4-3 | NA | NA | 15
CASSLSSYEQYF | TGTGCCAGCAGCCTATCCTCCTACGAGCAGTACTTC | TRBJ2-7 | TRBV6-2/TRBV6-3 | NA | NA | 12
CASSEARTGDQPQHF | TGTGCCAGCAGTGAGGCGAGGACAGGGGATCAGCCCCAGCATTTT | TRBJ1-5 | TRBV2 | NA | TRBD1 | 15
CASSQVFGSGAGEQYF | TGTGCCAGCAGCCAAGTATTTGGTAGCGGGGCAGGCGAGCAGTACTTC | TRBJ2-7 | TRBV4-2 | NA | TRBD2 | 16
CASSSQVHLSYEQYF | TGTGCCAGCAGCTCCCAGGTGCACCTCTCCTACGAGCAGTACTTC | TRBJ2-7 | TRBV7-2 | NA | NA | 15
CASSLTGEDQPQHF | TGTGCCAGCAGCTTAACAGGGGAGGATCAGCCCCAGCATTTT | TRBJ1-5 | TRBV13 | NA | TRBD1 | 14
CASSSRTSGNTGELFF | TGTGCCAGCAGTTCCCGGACTAGCGGTAACACCGGGGAGCTGTTTTTT | TRBJ2-2 | TRBV6-5 | NA | TRBD2 | 16
CASSQGGTANTEAFF | TGTGCCAGCTCCCAAGGTGGGACAGCGAACACTGAAGCTTTCTTT | TRBJ1-1 | TRBV6-5 | NA | TRBD1 | 15
CASSEQGSNTEAFF | TGCGCCAGCAGCGAACAGGGTTCGAACACTGAAGCTTTCTTT | TRBJ1-1 | TRBV5-1 | NA | NA | 14
CASNNRETDTQYF | TGTGCCAGCAATAACAGGGAGACAGATACGCAGTATTTT | TRBJ2-3 | TRBV2 | NA | NA | 13
CASSYLRQGAGELFF | TGTGCCAGCAGTTACCTGCGACAGGGGGCCGGGGAGCTGTTTTTT | TRBJ2-2 | TRBV6-2/TRBV6-3 | NA | TRBD1 | 15
CASSGTGGPSYSNQPQHF | TGTGCCAGCAGTGGGACAGGGGGCCCTTCCTATAGCAATCAGCCCCAGCATTTT | TRBJ1-5 | TRBV2 | NA | TRBD1 | 18
CSADITNTGELFF | TGCAGCGCTGATATTACGAACACCGGGGAGCTGTTTTTT | TRBJ2-2 | TRBV29-1 | NA | NA | 13
CSASTGVRDGYNEQFF | TGCAGTGCCAGTACGGGGGTGCGGGATGGTTACAATGAGCAGTTCTTC | TRBJ2-1 | TRBV20-1 | NA | NA | 16
CASSVGQNEQYF | TGTGCCAGCAGCGTAGGACAGAACGAGCAGTACTTC | TRBJ2-7 | TRBV3-1/TRBV3-2 | NA | NA | 12
CASTPRRGSSYEQYF | TGTGCCAGCACTCCTCGGCGGGGGAGCTCCTACGAGCAGTACTTC | TRBJ2-7 | TRBV11-1 | NA | TRBD2 | 15
CSVATGTGEGDEQFF | TGCAGCGTCGCGACCGGGACAGGGGAAGGCGATGAGCAGTTCTTC | TRBJ2-1 | TRBV29-1 | NA | TRBD1 | 15
CASSFSGGANYNEQFF | TGTGCCAGCAGCTTTAGCGGGGGGGCAAACTACAATGAGCAGTTCTTC | TRBJ2-1 | TRBV7-2 | NA | TRBD2 | 16
CASSLAQAYQETQYF | TGCGCCAGCAGCTTGGCCCAGGCCTACCAAGAGACCCAGTACTTC | TRBJ2-5 | TRBV5-1 | once | NA | 15
CASRLASETQYF | TGCGCCAGCAGACTAGCGTCAGAGACCCAGTACTTC | TRBJ2-5 | TRBV5-1 | NA | TRBD2 | 12
CASSLAGTDTQYF | TGTGCCAGCAGCTTGGCTGGCACAGATACGCAGTATTTT | TRBJ2-3 | TRBV5-6 | NA | NA | 13
CASGDRGYSEQYF | TGTGCCAGCGGGGACAGGGGGTATTCCGAGCAGTACTTC | TRBJ2-7 | TRBV19 | NA | TRBD1 | 13
CAKEAGRGWTYGYTF | TGTGCCAAAGAGGCGGGGAGGGGGTGGACATATGGCTACACCTTC | TRBJ1-2 | TRBV6-5 | NA | NA | 15
CAISETGQGGNSPLHF | TGTGCCATCAGTGAGACCGGACAGGGTGGCAATTCACCCCTCCACTTT | TRBJ1-6 | TRBV10-3 | NA | TRBD1 | 16
CASSELASSNYEQYF | TGTGCCAGCAGTGAATTGGCTAGTTCTAACTACGAGCAGTACTTC | TRBJ2-7 | TRBV2 | NA | NA | 15
CASSSTAYNEQFF | TGTGCCAGCAGCTCGACAGCCTACAATGAGCAGTTCTTC | TRBJ2-1 | TRBV11-2 | NA | NA | 13
CASSEGPGRAFF | TGTGCCAGCAGTGAAGGGCCGGGTCGAGCTTTCTTT | TRBJ1-1 | TRBV2 | NA | NA | 12